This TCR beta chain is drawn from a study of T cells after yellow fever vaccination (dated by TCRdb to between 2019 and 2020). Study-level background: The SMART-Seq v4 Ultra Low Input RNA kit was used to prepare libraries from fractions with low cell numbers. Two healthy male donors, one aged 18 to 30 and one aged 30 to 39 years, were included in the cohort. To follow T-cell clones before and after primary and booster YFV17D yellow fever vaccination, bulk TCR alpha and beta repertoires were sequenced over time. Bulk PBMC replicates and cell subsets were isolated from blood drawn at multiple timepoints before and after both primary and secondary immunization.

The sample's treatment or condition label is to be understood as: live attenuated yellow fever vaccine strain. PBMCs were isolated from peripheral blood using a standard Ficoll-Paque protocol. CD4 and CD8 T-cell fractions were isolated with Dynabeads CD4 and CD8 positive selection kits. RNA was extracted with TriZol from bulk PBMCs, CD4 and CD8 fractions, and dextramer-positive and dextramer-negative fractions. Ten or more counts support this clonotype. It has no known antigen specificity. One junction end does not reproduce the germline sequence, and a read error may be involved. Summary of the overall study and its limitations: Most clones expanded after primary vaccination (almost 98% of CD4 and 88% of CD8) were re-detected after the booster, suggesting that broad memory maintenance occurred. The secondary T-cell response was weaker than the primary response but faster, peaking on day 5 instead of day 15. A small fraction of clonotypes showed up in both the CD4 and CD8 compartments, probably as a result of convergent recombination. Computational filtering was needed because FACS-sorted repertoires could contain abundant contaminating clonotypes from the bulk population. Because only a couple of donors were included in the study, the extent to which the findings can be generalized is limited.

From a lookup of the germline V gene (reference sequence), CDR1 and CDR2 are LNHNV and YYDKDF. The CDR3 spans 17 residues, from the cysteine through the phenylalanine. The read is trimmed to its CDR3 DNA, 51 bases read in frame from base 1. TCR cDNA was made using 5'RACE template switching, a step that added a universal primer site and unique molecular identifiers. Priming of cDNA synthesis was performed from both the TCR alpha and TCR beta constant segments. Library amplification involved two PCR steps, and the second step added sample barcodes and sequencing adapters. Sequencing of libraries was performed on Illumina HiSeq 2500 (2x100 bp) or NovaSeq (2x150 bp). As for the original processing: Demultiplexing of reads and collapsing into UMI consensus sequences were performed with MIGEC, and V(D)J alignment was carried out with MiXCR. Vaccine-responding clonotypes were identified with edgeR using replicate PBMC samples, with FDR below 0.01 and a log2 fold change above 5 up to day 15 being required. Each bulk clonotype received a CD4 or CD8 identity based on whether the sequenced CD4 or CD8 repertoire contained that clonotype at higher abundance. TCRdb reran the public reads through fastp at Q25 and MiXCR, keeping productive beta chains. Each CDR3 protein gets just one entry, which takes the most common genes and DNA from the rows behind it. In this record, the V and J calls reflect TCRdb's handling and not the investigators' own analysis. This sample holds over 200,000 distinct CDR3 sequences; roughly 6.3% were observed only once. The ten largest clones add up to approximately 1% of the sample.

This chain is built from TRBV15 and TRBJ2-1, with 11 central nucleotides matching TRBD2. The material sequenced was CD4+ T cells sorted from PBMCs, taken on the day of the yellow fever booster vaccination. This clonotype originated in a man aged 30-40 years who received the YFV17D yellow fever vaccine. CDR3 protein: CATSRDSLAGGGNERFF. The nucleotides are TGTGCCACCAGCAGAGATAGCCTAGCGGGAGGTGGCAATGAGCGGTTCTTC.